The present TCR beta chain was sequenced within a study of blood T cells in healthy people across ages. With a J-beta primer mix and a sample-barcoded 5' primer, a second PCR ran roughly 7 to 11 cycles. TCRdb passed the 5' RACE reads through MiXCR, listing each CDR3 protein once. Here the sample spans some 1,500,000 distinct CDR3 sequences, 35% to 45% being singletons. The V and J ends lost 2 bases and 0 bases, in that order; junction bases with no gene match: 10. Germline-derived CDR1 and CDR2 are SEHNR and FQNEAQ (reference sequence). The CDR3 has 17 amino acids. Ranging in age from roughly 6 to 95, the donors were healthy Caucasian individuals from Russia. About this clonotype: Its antigen is not known.

Regarding the study as a whole: Naive CD4+ cells and diversity were both higher in long-lived donors than in aged donors.

The TCR comes from a woman aged 18 to 35 in good health. This chain links TRBV7-9 with TRBJ2-7, with 7 bases matching TRBD2. Sequencing input: blood. The CDR3 sequence: CASSLSPLAEYSYEQYF. DNA of the CDR3: TGTGCCAGCAGCTTAAGTCCCCTAGCGGAGTACTCCTACGAGCAGTACTTC.